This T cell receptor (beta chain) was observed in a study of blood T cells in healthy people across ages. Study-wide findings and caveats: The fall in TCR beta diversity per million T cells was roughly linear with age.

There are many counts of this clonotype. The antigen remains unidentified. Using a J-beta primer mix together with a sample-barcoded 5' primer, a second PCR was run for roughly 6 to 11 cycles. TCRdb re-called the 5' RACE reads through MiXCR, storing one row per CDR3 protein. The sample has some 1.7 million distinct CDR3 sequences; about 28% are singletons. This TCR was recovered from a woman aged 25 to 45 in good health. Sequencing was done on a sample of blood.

This CDR3 reads CASSYQISGANVLTF. In DNA form, the CDR3 reads TGTGCCAGCAGCTATCAAATCTCTGGGGCCAACGTCCTGACTTTC. This chain connects TRBV7-2 to TRBJ2-6; D gene uncertain. Germline CDR1 is SGHTA and CDR2 is FQGNSA. The CDR3 extends over 15 amino acids. Trimming removed 4 bases from V and 0 bases from J, with 7 bases in between. Based on the CDR3 plus reference TRBV7-2 and TRBJ2-6, the full variable domain is GAGVSQSPSNKVTEKGKDVELRCDPISGHTALYWYRQSLGQGLEFLIYFQGNSAPDKSGLPSDRFSAERTGGSVSTLTIQRTQQEDSAVYLCASSYQISGANVLTFGAGSRLTVL.